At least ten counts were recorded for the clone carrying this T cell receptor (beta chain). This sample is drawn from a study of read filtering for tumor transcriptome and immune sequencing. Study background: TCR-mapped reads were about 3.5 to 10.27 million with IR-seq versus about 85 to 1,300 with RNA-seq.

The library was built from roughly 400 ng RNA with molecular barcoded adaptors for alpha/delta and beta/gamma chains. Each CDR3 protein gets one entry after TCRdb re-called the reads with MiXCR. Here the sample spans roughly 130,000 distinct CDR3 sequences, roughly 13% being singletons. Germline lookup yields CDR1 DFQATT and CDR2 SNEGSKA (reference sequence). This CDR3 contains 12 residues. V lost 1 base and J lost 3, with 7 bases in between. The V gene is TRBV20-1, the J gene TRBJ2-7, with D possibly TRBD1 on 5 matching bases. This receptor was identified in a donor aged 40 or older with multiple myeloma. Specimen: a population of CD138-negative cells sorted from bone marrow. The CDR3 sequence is CSARGQSYEQYF. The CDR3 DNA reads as TGCAGTGCTAGAGGACAGAGCTACGAGCAGTACTTC.